Detailed here is one T cell receptor beta chain. V lost 0 bases to trimming and J lost 4 bases; unmatched junction nucleotides: 10. Germline V CDR1 and CDR2: MGHRA, YSYEKL. This CDR3 is built from 18 residues. Only in-frame clones appear in the TCRdb table, and some are missing; sequencing was by immunoSEQ multiplex PCR. Altogether roughly 150,000 clones are present, about 81% being singletons, with the ten largest covering roughly 20%. This sample is drawn from a study of blood T cell repertoires in COVID-19. This clonotype originated in a woman older than 75 with acute or convalescent COVID-19. The sample comprised peripheral blood. This chain joins TRBV4-1 and TRBJ2-3; 10 bases line up with TRBD2. This CDR3 reads CASSQDRLAGVGADTQYF. The CDR3 nucleotides read TGCGCCAGCAGCCAAGATAGGCTAGCGGGAGTTGGAGCAGATACGCAGTATTTT.